This T cell receptor (beta chain) comes out of a study of shared clonotypes between healthy human individuals. CD45RO-negative, CCR7-positively selected cells formed the naive CD8 fraction, excluding terminally differentiated effector memory CD45RA+ cells. Points on this clone: Its antigen is not identified.

V gave up 5 bases and J gave up 8 bases; unmatched junction bases: 9. The CDR3 extends over 15 amino acids. Germline assignment: CDR1 PRHDT and CDR2 FYEKMQ (reference sequence). Study-wide points: Several donors shared about 4.8% of their naive CD4 clonotypes.

The assay was immunoSEQ multiplex PCR, and TCRdb's table has in-frame clones only and misses some. The table has more than 2 million clones, 90% to 95% seen once; the top ten hold more than 1.5%. The V gene is TRBV13, the J gene TRBJ1-3; TRBD1 matches 10 bases. This TCR came from a young man in good health. Some clones in this sample may be carry-over from other donors' samples. Source material: naive CD8+ T cells from PBMCs. CDR3 sequence (DNA): TGTGCCAGCAGCCCACCCCGGGACAGGGGTCACACCATATATTTT. Protein sequence: CASSPPRDRGHTIYF.